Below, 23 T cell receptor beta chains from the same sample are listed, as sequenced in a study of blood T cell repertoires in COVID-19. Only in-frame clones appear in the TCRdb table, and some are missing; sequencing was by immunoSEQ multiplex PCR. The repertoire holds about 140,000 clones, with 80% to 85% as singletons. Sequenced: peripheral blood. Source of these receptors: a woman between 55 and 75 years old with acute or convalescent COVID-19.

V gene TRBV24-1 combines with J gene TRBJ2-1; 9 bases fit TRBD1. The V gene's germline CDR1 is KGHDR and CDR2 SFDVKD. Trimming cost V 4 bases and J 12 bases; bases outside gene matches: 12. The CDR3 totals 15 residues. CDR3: CATSDRSRDRVAQFF. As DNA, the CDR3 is TGTGCCACCAGTGACCGTTCCCGGGACAGGGTAGCGCAGTTCTTC.

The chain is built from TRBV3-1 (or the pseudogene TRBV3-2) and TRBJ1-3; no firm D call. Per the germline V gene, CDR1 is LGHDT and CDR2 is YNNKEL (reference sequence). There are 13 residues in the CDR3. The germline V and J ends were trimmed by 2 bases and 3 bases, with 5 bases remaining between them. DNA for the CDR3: TGTGCCAGCAGCCAATACAGTGGAAACACCATATATTTT. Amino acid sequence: CASSQYSGNTIYF.

The DNA for the CDR3 is TGTGCCAGCAGCTTATCTATTGCGACAGTCTATGGCTACACCTTC. It is translated as CASSLSIATVYGYTF. J is TRBJ1-2 and V is TRBV7-8, with a tentative D call TRBD1 (5 bases). Trimming stripped 2 bases from V and 4 bases from J, with 14 bases between. Germline V CDR1 and CDR2: SGHVS, FQNEAQ. The CDR3 extends over 15 amino acids. Based on the CDR3 plus reference TRBV7-8 and TRBJ1-2, the full variable domain is GAGVSQSPRYKVAKRGQDVALRCDPISGHVSLFWYQQALGQGPEFLTYFQNEAQLDKSGLPSDRFFAERPEGSVSTLKIQRTQQEDSAVYLCASSLSIATVYGYTFGSGTRLTVV.

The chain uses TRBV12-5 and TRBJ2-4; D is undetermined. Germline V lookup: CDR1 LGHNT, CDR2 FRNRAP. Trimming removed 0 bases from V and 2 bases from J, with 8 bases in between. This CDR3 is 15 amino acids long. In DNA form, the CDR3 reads TGTGCTAGTGGTTTGGTACAGCTATCCAAAAACATTCAGTACTTC. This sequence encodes CASGLVQLSKNIQYF.

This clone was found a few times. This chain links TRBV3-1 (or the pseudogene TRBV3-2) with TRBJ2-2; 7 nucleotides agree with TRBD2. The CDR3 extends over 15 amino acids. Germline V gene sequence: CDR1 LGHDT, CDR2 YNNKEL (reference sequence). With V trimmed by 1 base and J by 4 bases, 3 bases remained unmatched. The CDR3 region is CASSQGTRLTGELFF. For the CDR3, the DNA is TGTGCCAGCAGCCAAGGGACTAGACTCACCGGGGAGCTGTTTTTT.

In nucleotides, the CDR3 is TGCGCCAGCAGCTTGGGTATTCCCACAGATACGCAGTATTTT. Translating it yields CASSLGIPTDTQYF. V is TRBV5-1 and J is TRBJ2-3, with D unclear. CDR1 and CDR2 (germline): SGHRS, YFSETQ. This CDR3 has 14 amino acids. V dropped 0 bases and J dropped 2 bases, with 7 bases sitting between them.

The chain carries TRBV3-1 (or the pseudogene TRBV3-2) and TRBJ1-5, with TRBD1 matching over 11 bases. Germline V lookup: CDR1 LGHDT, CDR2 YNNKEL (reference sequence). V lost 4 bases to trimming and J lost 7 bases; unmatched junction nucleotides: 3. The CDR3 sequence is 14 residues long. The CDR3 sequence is CASSRDRGDQPQHF. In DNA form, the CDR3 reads TGTGCCAGCAGCCGGGACAGGGGGGACCAGCCCCAGCATTTT.

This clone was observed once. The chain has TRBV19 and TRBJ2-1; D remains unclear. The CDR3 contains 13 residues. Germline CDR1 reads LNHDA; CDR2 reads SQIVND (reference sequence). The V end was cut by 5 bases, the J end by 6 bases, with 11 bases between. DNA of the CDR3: TGTGCCAGTAGTCCTCGGGTTTCCAATGAGCAGTTCTTC. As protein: CASSPRVSNEQFF. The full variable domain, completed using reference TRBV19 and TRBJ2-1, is DGGITQSPKYLFRKEGQNVTLSCEQNLNHDAMYWYRQDPGQGLRLIYYSQIVNDFQKGDIAEGYSVSREKKESFPLTVTSAQKNPTAFYLCASSPRVSNEQFFGPGTRLTVL.

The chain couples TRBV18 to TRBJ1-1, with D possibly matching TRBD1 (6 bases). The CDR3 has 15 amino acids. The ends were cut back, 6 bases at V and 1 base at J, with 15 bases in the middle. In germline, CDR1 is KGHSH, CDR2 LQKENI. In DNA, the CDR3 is TGTGCCAGCTCGCAACAGGGAAGGCAGAACACTGAAGCTTTCTTT. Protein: CASSQQGRQNTEAFF.

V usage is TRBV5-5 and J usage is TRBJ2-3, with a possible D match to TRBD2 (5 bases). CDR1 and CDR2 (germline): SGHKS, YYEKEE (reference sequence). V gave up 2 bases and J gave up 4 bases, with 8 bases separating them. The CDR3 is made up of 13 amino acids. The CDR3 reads CASSLRGADTQYF. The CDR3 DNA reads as TGTGCCAGCAGCTTACGGGGAGCAGATACGCAGTATTTT. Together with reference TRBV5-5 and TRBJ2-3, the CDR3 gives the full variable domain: DAGVTQSPTHLIKTRGQQVTLRCSPISGHKSVSWYQQVLGQGPQFIFQYYEKEERGRGNFPDRFSARQFPNYSSELNVNALLLGDSALYLCASSLRGADTQYFGPGTRLTVL.

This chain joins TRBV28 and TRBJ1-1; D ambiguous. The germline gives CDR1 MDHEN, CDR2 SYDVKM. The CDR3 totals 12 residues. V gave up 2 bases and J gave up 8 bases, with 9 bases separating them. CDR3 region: CASSLEPLEAFF. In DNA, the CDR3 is TGTGCCAGCAGTTTAGAGCCTTTGGAAGCTTTCTTT.

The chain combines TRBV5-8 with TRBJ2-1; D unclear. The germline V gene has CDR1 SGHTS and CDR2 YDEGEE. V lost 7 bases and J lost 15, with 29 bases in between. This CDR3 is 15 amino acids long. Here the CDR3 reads CASHPVTLATPPWFF. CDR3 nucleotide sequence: TGTGCCAGCCACCCTGTAACCCTCGCTACGCCCCCCTGGTTCTTC. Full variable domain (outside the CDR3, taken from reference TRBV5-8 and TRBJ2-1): EAGVTQSPTHLIKTRGQQATLRCSPISGHTSVYWYQQALGLGLQFLLWYDEGEERNRGNFPPRFSGRQFPNYSSELNVNALELEDSALYLCASHPVTLATPPWFFGPGTRLTVL.

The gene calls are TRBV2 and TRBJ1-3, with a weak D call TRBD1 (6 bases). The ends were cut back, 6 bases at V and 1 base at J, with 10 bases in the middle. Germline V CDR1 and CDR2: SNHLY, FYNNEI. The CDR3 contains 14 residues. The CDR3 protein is CASRPQGSGNTIYF. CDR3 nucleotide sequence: TGTGCCAGCAGACCACAGGGTTCTGGAAACACCATATATTTT.

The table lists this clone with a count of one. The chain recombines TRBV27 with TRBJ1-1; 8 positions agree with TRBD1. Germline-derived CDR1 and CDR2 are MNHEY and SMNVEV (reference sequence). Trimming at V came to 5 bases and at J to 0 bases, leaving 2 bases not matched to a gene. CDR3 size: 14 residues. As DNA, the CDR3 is TGTGCCAGCAGTCGGACAGGGATGAACACTGAAGCTTTCTTT. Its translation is CASSRTGMNTEAFF.

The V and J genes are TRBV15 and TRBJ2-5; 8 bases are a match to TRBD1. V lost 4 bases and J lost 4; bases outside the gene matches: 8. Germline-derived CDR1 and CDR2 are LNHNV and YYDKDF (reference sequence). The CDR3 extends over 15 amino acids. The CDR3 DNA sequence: TGTGCCACCAGCACCCGGACAGGGTCGGGAGAGACCCAGTACTTC. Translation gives CATSTRTGSGETQYF.

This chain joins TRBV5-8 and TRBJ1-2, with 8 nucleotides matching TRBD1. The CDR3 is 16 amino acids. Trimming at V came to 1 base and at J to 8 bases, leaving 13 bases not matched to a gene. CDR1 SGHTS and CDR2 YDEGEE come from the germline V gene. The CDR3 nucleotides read TGTGCCAGCAGCTTGAGGGTCCCAGGGGGCCCTAAGGGCTACACCTTC. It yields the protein CASSLRVPGGPKGYTF.

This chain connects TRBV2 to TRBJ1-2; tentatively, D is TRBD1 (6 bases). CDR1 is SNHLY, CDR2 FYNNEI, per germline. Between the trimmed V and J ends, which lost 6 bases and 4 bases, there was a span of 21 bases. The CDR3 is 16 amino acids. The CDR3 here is CASSAGVGTLGYGYTF. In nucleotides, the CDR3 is TGTGCCAGCAGCGCCGGGGTGGGGACATTGGGCTATGGCTACACCTTC. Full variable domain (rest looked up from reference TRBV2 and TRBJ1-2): EPEVTQTPSHQVTQMGQEVILRCVPISNHLYFYWYRQILGQKVEFLVSFYNNEISEKSEIFDDQFSVERPDGSNFTLKIRSTKLEDSAMYFCASSAGVGTLGYGYTFGSGTRLTVV.

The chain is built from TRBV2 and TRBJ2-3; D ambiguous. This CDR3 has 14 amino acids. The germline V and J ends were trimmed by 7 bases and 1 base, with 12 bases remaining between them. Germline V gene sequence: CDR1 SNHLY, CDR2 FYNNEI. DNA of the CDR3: TGTGCCAGCATGCAGAGCCTAGGCACAGATACGCAGTATTTT. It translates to CASMQSLGTDTQYF.

The CDR3 region has the DNA TGTGCCAGCAGCCTCGACAACACAGATACGCAGTATTTT. Translation gives CASSLDNTDTQYF. The V and J genes are TRBV7-7 and TRBJ2-3; D ambiguous. The germline gives CDR1 SSHAT, CDR2 FNYEAQ (reference sequence). The CDR3 consists of 13 residues. Between the trimmed V and J ends, which lost 5 bases and 2 bases, there was a span of 8 bases.

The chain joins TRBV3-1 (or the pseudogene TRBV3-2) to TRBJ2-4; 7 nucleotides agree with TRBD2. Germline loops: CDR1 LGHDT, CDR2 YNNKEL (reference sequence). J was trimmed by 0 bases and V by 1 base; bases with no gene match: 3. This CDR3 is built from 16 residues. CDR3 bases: TGTGCCAGCAGCCAAGGGACTAGACTAGCCAAAAACATTCAGTACTTC. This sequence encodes CASSQGTRLAKNIQYF.

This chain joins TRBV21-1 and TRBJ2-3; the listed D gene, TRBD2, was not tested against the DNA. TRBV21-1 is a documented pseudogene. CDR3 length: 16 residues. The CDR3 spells CASSTGASGGTDTQYF. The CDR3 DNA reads TGTGCCAGCAGCACCGGAGCTAGCGGGGGCACAGATACGCAGTATTTT.

The CDR3 DNA sequence: TGCAGCGCCGGGACTAGCGGGAGCTTGAAGACCGGGGAGCTGTTTTTT. This gives the protein CSAGTSGSLKTGELFF. This sequence joins TRBV29-1 and TRBJ2-2, with 14 bases aligning to TRBD2. Germline trimming cut 7 bases from V and 5 bases from J; bases unmatched to any gene: 9. The germline V gene encodes CDR1 SQVTM and CDR2 ANQGSEA. This CDR3 is 16 amino acids long.

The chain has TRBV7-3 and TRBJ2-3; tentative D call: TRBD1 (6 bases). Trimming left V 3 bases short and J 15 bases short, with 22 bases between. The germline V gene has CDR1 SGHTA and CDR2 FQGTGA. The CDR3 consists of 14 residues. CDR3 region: CASSLGASPPSFYF. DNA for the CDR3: TGTGCCAGCAGCTTGGGGGCCTCACCGCCTTCTTTCTATTTT.